These 9 T cell receptor beta chains came from one sample sequenced in a study of cytomegalovirus exposure and HLA in healthy donors. This PCR relied on a set of 60 Vbeta primers and 13 Jbeta primers. Libraries were prepared by immunoSEQ multiplex PCR; TCRdb keeps only in-frame clonotypes and omits some of them. The data hold some 180,000 clones, with about 79% observed a single time. The sample was PBMCs. The receptors shown here come from a girl between 2 and 10 years old in good health and CMV-seropositive.

The rearrangement joins TRBV18 to TRBJ1-1; D not resolved. The CDR3 extends over 13 amino acids. Trimming cost V 3 bases and J 2 bases, with 7 bases left between them. Germline V lookup: CDR1 KGHSH, CDR2 LQKENI. CDR3 loop: CASSPGRNTEAFF. The CDR3 DNA reads TGTGCCAGCTCACCTGGCAGAAACACTGAAGCTTTCTTT.

The gene calls are TRBV28 and TRBJ2-7; TRBD2 might be the D (5 bases). The CDR3 has 11 amino acids. In germline, CDR1 is MDHEN, CDR2 SYDVKM. Trimming took off 5 bases at V and 9 bases at J, with 11 bases between the two ends. CDR3 amino acids: CASSRFEGQYF. Written as DNA, the CDR3 is TGTGCCAGCAGTAGGTTCGAGGGGCAGTACTTC. The full variable domain, in which reference TRBV28 and TRBJ2-7 provide the parts outside the CDR3, is DVKVTQSSRYLVKRTGEKVFLECVQDMDHENMFWYRQDPGLGLRLIYFSYDVKMKEKGDIPEGYSVSREKKERFSLILESASTNQTSMYLCASSRFEGQYFGPGTRLTVT.

The V gene is TRBV6-1, the J gene TRBJ1-5; 7 bases agree with TRBD1. Germline loops: CDR1 MNHNS, CDR2 SASEGT. The CDR3 is 17 amino acids. V dropped 2 bases and J dropped 0; count of bases not matched to a gene: 7. CDR3 sequence reads: CASSETDRPDSNQPQHF. As DNA, the CDR3 is TGTGCCAGCAGTGAAACGGACAGGCCAGATAGCAATCAGCCCCAGCATTTT.

This chain uses TRBV5-1 with TRBJ2-1; TRBD2 aligns across 15 bases. With 3 bases clipped from V and 8 bases from J, the junction kept 3 bases outside the gene matches. Germline V CDR1 and CDR2: SGHRS, YFSETQ. The CDR3 consists of 15 residues. In nucleotides, the CDR3 is TGCGCCAGCAGCTCGGGACTAGCGGGAGGAGATGAGCAGTTCTTC. This sequence encodes CASSSGLAGGDEQFF.

V and J are TRBV15 and TRBJ1-4, with 7 bases that match TRBD1. The CDR3 runs 15 residues. Trimming at V came to 8 bases and at J to 4 bases, leaving 10 bases not matched to a gene. From germline, CDR1 is LNHNV and CDR2 YYDKDF (reference sequence). CDR3 coding DNA: TGTGCCACCCGGGACAGTGTTTTGATTAATGAAAAACTGTTTTTT. This sequence encodes CATRDSVLINEKLFF.

This clone was seen just once. The rearrangement uses TRBV28 and TRBJ1-1; 8 nucleotides align to TRBD1. The CDR3 has 14 residues. With V trimmed by 7 bases and J by 5 bases, 9 bases remained unmatched. Per the germline V gene, CDR1 is MDHEN and CDR2 is SYDVKM. CDR3 DNA: TGTGCCAGCATTAACAGGGGGTCGGAAACTGAAGCTTTCTTT. It specifies CASINRGSETEAFF. The full variable domain, its missing parts supplied by reference TRBV28 and TRBJ1-1, is DVKVTQSSRYLVKRTGEKVFLECVQDMDHENMFWYRQDPGLGLRLIYFSYDVKMKEKGDIPEGYSVSREKKERFSLILESASTNQTSMYLCASINRGSETEAFFGQGTRLTVV.

Points on this clone: The germline gene is not matched at one end of the junction; a read error may be the cause. The chain combines TRBV4-2 with TRBJ2-7; 10 bases align to TRBD2. The CDR3 consists of 16 residues. Germline CDR1 is LGHNA and CDR2 is YNFKEQ. The CDR3 region has the DNA TGTGCCAGCAGCCAAGACGTCCGGGCTAGCGGGAGTAGGATTGAGTTC. Translated, it gives CASSQDVRASGSRIEF.

V and J are TRBV19 and TRBJ2-5; TRBD1 is a possible D gene (6 bases). The J call is doubtful: the DNA matches TRBJ2-7 better. Germline-derived CDR1 and CDR2 are LNHDA and SQIVND (reference sequence). This CDR3 contains 14 residues. DNA of the CDR3: TGTGCCAGTACCCCCGCCGGACAGATTTACGAGCAGTACTTC. Its translation: CASTPAGQIYEQYF.

The chain joins TRBV28 to TRBJ1-1; D gene unclear. Germline V gene lookup returns CDR1 MDHEN and CDR2 SYDVKM. The CDR3 consists of 15 residues. The V end lost 4 bases, the J end lost 3 bases, and 15 bases lay between the germline ends. In DNA, the CDR3 is TGTGCCAGCAGTTCACCGCTGGACTCCTACACTGAAGCTTTCTTT. It specifies CASSSPLDSYTEAFF.